These T cell receptor beta chains were read from a single sample in a study of cytomegalovirus exposure and HLA in healthy donors. Assay: immunoSEQ multiplex PCR; the TCRdb copy retains only in-frame clones and omits some. The sample holds 150,000 to 200,000 clones; about 81% are singletons and the top ten take about 1.9%. Specimen: PBMCs. The origin of the receptors is a woman in her late teens or twenties in good health and CMV-seronegative. Each CDR3 is given with its conserved first and last residue. Each record gives: V gene, J gene, clone size, D gene, CDR3 DNA, CDR3 protein. A D gene is named only where the DNA matches it firmly. The size of a clone is reported for some rows only, either as once, few or many, or as a class for expanded clones.

TRBV28,TRBJ2-2,NA,NA,TGTGCCAGCAGTCCCCCGGGGACAAGGGTTCCCGGGGAGCTGTTTTTT,CASSPPGTRVPGELFF
TRBV7-9,TRBJ1-4,NA,NA,TGTGCCAGCAGCTTAGTGAGGACTAATGAAAAACTGTTTTTT,CASSLVRTNEKLFF
TRBV7-9,TRBJ2-2,NA,NA,TGTGCCAGCAGCCACTTTCAGGGGAACACCGGGGAGCTGTTTTTT,CASSHFQGNTGELFF
TRBV19,TRBJ1-1,NA,TRBD1,TGTGCCAGTAGTACAGGGGGCTACACTGAAGCTTTCTTT,CASSTGGYTEAFF
TRBV28,TRBJ2-7,NA,TRBD2,TGTGCCAGCAGTTTGCCGGCGCTAGCGGGCCCCTCCTACGAGCAGTACTTC,CASSLPALAGPSYEQYF
TRBV19,TRBJ1-5,NA,NA,TGTGCCAGTAGTTCACAATTCCAGCCCCAGCATTTT,CASSSQFQPQHF
TRBV2,TRBJ2-2,once,NA,TGTGCCAGCCAATCCTGGGGAGTTCACACCGGGGAGCTGTTTTTT,CASQSWGVHTGELFF
TRBV5-1,TRBJ1-5,NA,TRBD1,TGCGCCAGCAGGATCCATAGGGACAGCCGTTTGGGCAATCAGCCCCAGCATTTT,CASRIHRDSRLGNQPQHF
TRBV28,TRBJ1-6,NA,TRBD1,TGTGCCAGCAGTTTATGGGCGATACGGGGACAGGGTGCCGAGTCACCCCTCCACTTT,CASSLWAIRGQGAESPLHF
TRBV28,TRBJ1-4,NA,NA,TGTGCCAGCAGTTTTGGCAGTGCAACTAATGAAAAACTGTTTTTT,CASSFGSATNEKLFF
TRBV29-1,TRBJ2-3,NA,TRBD1,TGCAGCGTGCGCCGACAGGGAGATACGCAGTATTTT,CSVRRQGDTQYF
TRBV10-2,TRBJ2-7,NA,NA,TGCGCCAGCAGTGAAGAAATCGGGGGAGCGTACGAGCAGTACTTC,CASSEEIGGAYEQYF
TRBV2,TRBJ2-1,NA,NA,TGTGCCAGCTCAGGTTTCTCTTCCTACAATGAGCAGTTCTTC,CASSGFSSYNEQFF
TRBV5-1,TRBJ2-3,NA,TRBD2,TGCGCCAGCAGACCCGGGACTAGCGGGAGTTTTGCAGATACGCAGTATTTT,CASRPGTSGSFADTQYF
TRBV6-5,TRBJ2-7,NA,NA,TGTGCCAGCAGTTACACAGGGCAGCGCGAGCAGTACTTC,CASSYTGQREQYF
TRBV6-1,TRBJ2-5,NA,TRBD1,TGTGCCAGCAGTCCGGTCAGGGGGCTTGGAGAGACCCAGTACTTC,CASSPVRGLGETQYF
TRBV5-1,TRBJ2-5,NA,TRBD2,TGCGCCAGCAGCTTGGGCATTGGGTCATACCTAGCGGGAGAAGAGACCCAGTACTTC,CASSLGIGSYLAGEETQYF
TRBV2,TRBJ2-3,NA,NA,TGTGCCAGCAGTTACAGCGATACGCAGTATTTT,CASSYSDTQYF
TRBV7-9,TRBJ2-1,NA,TRBD1,TGTTCCAGCAGCCCTAGAACAGGGGTCGCCTACAATGAGCAGTTCTTC,CSSSPRTGVAYNEQFF
TRBV6-5,TRBJ1-5,NA,NA,TGTGCCAGCAGTTACGGGCTAAATCAGCCCCAGCATTTT,CASSYGLNQPQHF
TRBV4-1,TRBJ2-3,NA,NA,TGCGCCAGCAGCCAGGGTCCATGGCAGGGCACGCAGTATTTT,CASSQGPWQGTQYF
TRBV6-1,TRBJ1-4,NA,NA,TGTGCCAGCAGTCCACGGACCTTAAGGGGGGAAAAACTGTTTTTT,CASSPRTLRGEKLFF
TRBV28,TRBJ1-1,once,TRBD1,TGTGCCAGCAAGCCCCGAGGGACAGGGGTCACTGAAGCTTTCTTT,CASKPRGTGVTEAFF
TRBV9,TRBJ2-7,NA,TRBD1,TGTGCCAGCAGCCCCGGACAGGGCCACCCCTACGAGCAGTACTTC,CASSPGQGHPYEQYF
TRBV5-1,TRBJ2-6,NA,TRBD1,TGCGCCAGCAGCTTGCAGGGACAGGGGGCTGGGGCCAACGTCCTGACTTTC,CASSLQGQGAGANVLTF
TRBV4-2,TRBJ2-6,NA,NA,TGTGCCAGCAGCCAAACTATAATTAGAGTCAGTAAGAGCTCTGGGGCCAACGTCCTGACTTTC,CASSQTIIRVSKSSGANVLTF
TRBV6-1,TRBJ2-1,NA,NA,TGTGCCAGCAGTGAGGCCAACTACAATGAGCAGTTCTTC,CASSEANYNEQFF
TRBV6-4,TRBJ2-3,NA,NA,TGTGCCAGCAAGGCGGGCGGGTCTAGCACAGATACGCAGTATTTT,CASKAGGSSTDTQYF
TRBV5-6,TRBJ2-5,NA,TRBD2,TGTGCCAGCAGAACCGGGACTAGTTTCGAGACCCAGTACTTC,CASRTGTSFETQYF
TRBV5-1,TRBJ2-2,NA,NA,TGCGCCAGCAGCTTGGACATCCCCGGGTCCCGAACGGACGGGGAGCTGTTTTTT,CASSLDIPGSRTDGELFF
TRBV9,TRBJ2-2,once,TRBD1,TGTGCCAGCAGCTCACGGACAGGGGGACACGGGGAGCTGTTTTTT,CASSSRTGGHGELFF
TRBV7-9,TRBJ2-3,NA,TRBD2,TGTGCCAGCAACTCAAGAGTCGGGGGAGGGGCCCCCCCAGATACGCAGTATTTT,CASNSRVGGGAPPDTQYF
TRBV6-7,TRBJ2-5,NA,TRBD2,TGTGCCATCTCGAAGGGACTAGCAGCCCAAGAGACCCAGTACTTC,CAISKGLAAQETQYF
TRBV5-1,TRBJ2-1,NA,NA,TGCGCCAGCAGCTTGGGAACACCGGGGGTCGATGAGCAGTTCTTC,CASSLGTPGVDEQFF
TRBV5-4,TRBJ2-1,NA,TRBD2,TGTGCCAGCAGCTTGGCCCTAGCGGGAGGTTATGAGCAGTTCTTC,CASSLALAGGYEQFF
TRBV19,TRBJ2-6,NA,TRBD1,TGTGCCAGTAGTATCGAGAGGGGACAGGTCTCTGGGGCCAACGTCCTGACTTTC,CASSIERGQVSGANVLTF
TRBV6-5,TRBJ1-3,NA,NA,TGTGCCAGCAGCCTAACCTCTGGAAACACCATATATTTT,CASSLTSGNTIYF
TRBV29-1,TRBJ1-2,NA,NA,TGCAGCGCCGTCGGGGGGCTGGACTATGGCTACACCTTC,CSAVGGLDYGYTF
TRBV7-9,TRBJ2-5,few,TRBD2,TGTGCCAGCAGCCTCCGGACTAGCGGGAGGGCCGAGGAGACCCAGTACTTC,CASSLRTSGRAEETQYF
TRBV9,TRBJ2-7,NA,NA,TGTGCCAGCAGTTTGGGGGGGCCCTCCTACGAGCAGTACTTC,CASSLGGPSYEQYF
TRBV11-3,TRBJ2-2,NA,NA,TGTGCCAGCAGCCCCTCCCCCAGCGCCGGGGAGCTGTTTTTT,CASSPSPSAGELFF
TRBV5-1,TRBJ2-5,NA,NA,TGCGCCAGCAGCTTGAGCGGACAGACCCAAGAGACCCAGTACTTC,CASSLSGQTQETQYF
TRBV11-2,TRBJ2-7,NA,TRBD2,TGTGCCAGCAGAGAATCCGGGACTAGCTCCGAGCAGTACTTC,CASRESGTSSEQYF
TRBV5-4,TRBJ2-7,NA,TRBD1,TGTGCCAGCAGCTTCGGGACAGGGGGGCCCTACGAGCAGTACTTC,CASSFGTGGPYEQYF
TRBV7-9,TRBJ1-1,medium-sized,NA,TGTGCCAGCAGCTATGAGAAAGCTGAAGCTTTCTTT,CASSYEKAEAFF
TRBV4-2,TRBJ1-5,NA,NA,TGTGCCAGCAGCCAAGATCGCGGGGAAAATCAGCCCCAGCATTTT,CASSQDRGENQPQHF
TRBV5-1,TRBJ2-1,NA,TRBD1,TGCGCCAGCAGCCCCTTACAGGGGGCCGATGAGCAGTTCTTC,CASSPLQGADEQFF
TRBV7-8,TRBJ1-1,NA,TRBD1,TGTGCCAGCAGCTTTGGGGGTAGGGGGCAGCCTGAAGCTTTCTTT,CASSFGGRGQPEAFF
TRBV7-6,TRBJ2-7,NA,NA,TGTGCCAGCAGCTACCCCCTACCTCCCTACGAGCAGTACTTC,CASSYPLPPYEQYF
TRBV7-3,TRBJ2-1,NA,NA,TGTGCCAGCAGCGCGGACACATACAATGAGCAGTTCTTC,CASSADTYNEQFF
TRBV9,TRBJ2-3,NA,TRBD2,TGTGCCAGCAGCGTAGGAGGGGGTGCCGGGAGGGCAGATACGCAGTATTTT,CASSVGGGAGRADTQYF
TRBV5-4,TRBJ1-2,NA,TRBD1,TGTGCCAGCAGCTTGGGGGGACAGTCCACCTATGGCTACACCTTC,CASSLGGQSTYGYTF